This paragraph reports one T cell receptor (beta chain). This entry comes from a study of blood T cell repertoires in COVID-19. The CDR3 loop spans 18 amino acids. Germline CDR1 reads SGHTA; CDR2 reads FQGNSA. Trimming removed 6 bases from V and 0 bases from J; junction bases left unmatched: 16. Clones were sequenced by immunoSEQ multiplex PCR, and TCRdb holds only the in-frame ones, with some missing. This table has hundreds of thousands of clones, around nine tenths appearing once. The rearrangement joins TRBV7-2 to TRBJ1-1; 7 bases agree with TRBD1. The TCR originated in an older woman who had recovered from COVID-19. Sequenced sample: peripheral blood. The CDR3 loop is CASRHPTGTEPMNTEAFF. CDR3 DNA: TGTGCCAGCAGACACCCGACAGGGACCGAACCGATGAACACTGAAGCTTTCTTT.